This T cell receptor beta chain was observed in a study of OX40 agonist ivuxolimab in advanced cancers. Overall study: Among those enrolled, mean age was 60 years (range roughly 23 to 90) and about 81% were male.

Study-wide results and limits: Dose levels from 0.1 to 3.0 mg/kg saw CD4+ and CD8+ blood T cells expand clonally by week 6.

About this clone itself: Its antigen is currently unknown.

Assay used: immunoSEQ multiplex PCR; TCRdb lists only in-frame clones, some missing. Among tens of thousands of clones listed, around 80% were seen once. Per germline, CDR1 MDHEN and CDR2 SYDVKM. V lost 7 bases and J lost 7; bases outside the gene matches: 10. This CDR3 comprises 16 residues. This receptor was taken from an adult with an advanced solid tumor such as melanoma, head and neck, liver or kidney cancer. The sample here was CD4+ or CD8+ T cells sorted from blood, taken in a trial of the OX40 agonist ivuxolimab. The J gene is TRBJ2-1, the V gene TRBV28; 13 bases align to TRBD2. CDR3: CASTPTGLAGFNEQFF. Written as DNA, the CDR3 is TGTGCCAGCACTCCGACGGGACTAGCGGGGTTTAATGAGCAGTTCTTC.